A single TCR beta chain is shown here with its context. What it recognizes is unknown. Germline trimming cut 0 bases from V and 1 base from J; bases unmatched to any gene: 12. The CDR3 is 20 amino acids. Per the germline V gene, CDR1 is LGHNA and CDR2 is YSLEER. PCR used 60 Vbeta primers and 13 Jbeta primers. The table came from immunoSEQ multiplex PCR; TCRdb's copy has only in-frame clones and leaves some out. The data hold 200,000 to 250,000 clones, with roughly 85% observed a single time. This specimen comes from a study of cytomegalovirus exposure and HLA in healthy donors. Whole-study findings and limits: Earlier analysis looked at TCR beta V segments, and most were productive about 87% or about 30% of the time. Later analysis demonstrated an association between a missense DCLRE1C variant and TCR beta V- and J-gene trimming.

The V gene is TRBV4-3, the J gene TRBJ1-3; 10 nucleotides match TRBD1. This TCR came from a man in his late teens or twenties in good health and CMV-seronegative. Material for sequencing was PBMCs. The CDR3 nucleotides are TGCGCCAGCAGCCAAGAACCAACCGGGACAGGGGAGAAATCTGGAAACACCATATATTTT. Residues: CASSQEPTGTGEKSGNTIYF.